Below, 29 T cell receptor beta chains from the same sample are listed, as sequenced in a study of OX40 agonist ivuxolimab in advanced cancers. Only in-frame clones appear in the TCRdb table, and some are missing; sequencing was by immunoSEQ multiplex PCR. The sample lists fewer than 120,000 clones, more than 70% occurring once. Sequenced here: CD4+ or CD8+ T cells sorted from blood, sampled in a trial of the OX40 agonist ivuxolimab. These receptors were obtained from an adult with an advanced solid tumor such as melanoma, head and neck, liver or kidney cancer.

V is TRBV10-3 and J is TRBJ2-6; 10 bases agree with TRBD2. Germline V lookup: CDR1 ENHRY, CDR2 SYGVKD. Trimming took 6 bases from V and 0 from J; bases not matched to a gene: 5. This CDR3 has 17 residues. The chain's CDR3 is CAISPSGGDSGANVLTF. Written as DNA, the CDR3 is TGTGCCATCAGCCCCAGCGGGGGGGACTCTGGGGCCAACGTCCTGACTTTC.

The rearrangement uses TRBV5-8 and TRBJ2-6, with unresolved D. The V gene lost 3 bases and the J gene lost 2 bases, with 12 bases spanning the gap. The CDR3 is made up of 16 amino acids. Germline CDR1 reads SGHTS; CDR2 reads YDEGEE. The CDR3 sequence: CASSSRTEPGANVLTF. In DNA, the CDR3 is TGTGCCAGCAGCTCCCGTACAGAGCCTGGGGCCAACGTCCTGACTTTC.

The rearrangement links TRBV27 to TRBJ1-1, with a weak D call TRBD1 (6 bases). Trimming stripped 6 bases from V and 0 bases from J, with 17 bases between. The CDR3 totals 16 residues. The germline gives CDR1 MNHEY, CDR2 SMNVEV (reference sequence). CDR3 sequence (DNA): TGTGCCAGCAGGGGGACACAGAGGGTCATGAACACTGAAGCTTTCTTT. As protein: CASRGTQRVMNTEAFF.

V is TRBV7-2 and J is TRBJ2-1, with 10 bases that match TRBD2. The ends lost 6 bases at V and 9 bases at J; junction bases unmatched: 11. This CDR3 spans 15 amino acids. CDR1 is SGHTA, CDR2 FQGNSA, per germline. The CDR3 DNA is TGTGCCAGCAGTTATCTGACTAGCGGGCTGGCTGAGCAGTTCTTC. Translated: CASSYLTSGLAEQFF.

The chain couples TRBV19 to TRBJ2-5, with TRBD2 identical over 14 bases. Looked up from germline, CDR1 is LNHDA and CDR2 is SQIVND (reference sequence). The J segment lost 7 bases and the V segment lost 3 bases, leaving 1 base of the junction unmatched. CDR3 length: 14 amino acids. CDR3 DNA: TGTGCCAGTAGTATCGGGACTAGCGGGAGGACCCAGTACTTC. Amino acid sequence: CASSIGTSGRTQYF.

The rearrangement joins TRBV7-8 to TRBJ1-2; possible D gene TRBD1, 6 bases. The CDR3 sequence is 16 residues long. CDR1 and CDR2 from the germline V gene are SGHVS and FQNEAQ. V shed 1 base and J shed 4 bases, with 16 bases lying between them. CDR3 nucleotides: TGTGCCAGCAGCTTAGACACCGGGACAAGTATCTATGGCTACACCTTC. It is translated as CASSLDTGTSIYGYTF.

This clone was counted a single time. The chain is built from TRBV27 and TRBJ2-7; 8 bases are shared with TRBD1. The CDR3 has 13 amino acids. The V and J ends lost 8 bases and 6 bases, in that order; junction bases with no gene match: 9. From germline, CDR1 is MNHEY and CDR2 SMNVEV (reference sequence). The CDR3 region has the DNA TGTGCCAGCTGCACCGGACAGGGCGGCGAGCAGTACTTC. It yields the protein CASCTGQGGEQYF.

J is TRBJ2-5 and V is TRBV19; no reliable D call. The V gene lost 0 bases and the J gene lost 7 bases, with 12 bases spanning the gap. CDR1 is LNHDA and CDR2 is SQIVND in the germline V gene (reference sequence). The CDR3 spans 14 residues. CDR3 region: CASSIDPYKTTQYF. CDR3 DNA: TGTGCCAGTAGTATAGACCCTTATAAGACGACCCAGTACTTC.

The chain employs TRBV5-6 and TRBJ2-5, with a weak D call TRBD2 (6 bases). With 2 bases removed from V and 2 bases from J, the gap between germline ends came to 16 bases. CDR3 size: 16 residues. CDR1 and CDR2 from the germline V gene are SGHDT and YYEEEE. The chain's CDR3 is CASSFGGIGRQETQYF. The CDR3 nucleotides are TGTGCCAGCAGCTTTGGAGGGATAGGCAGGCAAGAGACCCAGTACTTC.

The chain joins TRBV4-3 to TRBJ2-3; 7 nucleotides agree with TRBD2. This CDR3 is 14 amino acids long. Germline V gives CDR1 LGHNA, CDR2 YSLEER. After removal of 0 bases from V and 5 bases from J, the junction contained 2 bases not matched to a gene. As DNA, the CDR3 is TGCGCCAGCAGCCAAGAGGCTAGCGGAGATACGCAGTATTTT. It is translated as CASSQEASGDTQYF.

The rearrangement uses TRBV27 and TRBJ1-3, with TRBD1 as a possible D gene (5 bases). This CDR3 has 14 amino acids. The V end lost 3 bases, the J end lost 2 bases, and 8 bases lay between the germline ends. Germline V gene data show CDR1 as MNHEY and CDR2 as SMNVEV (reference sequence). The CDR3 protein is CASSFSGPGNTIYF. The CDR3 DNA follows: TGTGCCAGCAGTTTTTCAGGGCCTGGAAACACCATATATTTT.

The CDR3 DNA reads as TGCGCCAGCAGCCAAGAAAGGGGCAGGGGCTATGGCTACACCTTC. Translated, it gives CASSQERGRGYGYTF. The J gene is TRBJ1-2, the V gene TRBV4-1; possibly TRBD1 for D (6 bases). The V end was cut by 0 bases, the J end by 4 bases, with 12 bases between. The CDR3 is made up of 15 amino acids. Germline V lookup: CDR1 MGHRA, CDR2 YSYEKL.

V gene TRBV7-2 combines with J gene TRBJ2-7; 8 bases are a match to TRBD2. V shed 3 bases, J shed 2 bases, and the junction held 3 bases outside the gene matches. CDR1 and CDR2 (germline): SGHTA, FQGNSA. The CDR3 covers 14 residues. The CDR3 region has the DNA TGTGCCAGCAGCTTCACGGGACTAGCCTACGAGCAGTACTTC. Residues: CASSFTGLAYEQYF.

This chain connects TRBV7-2 to TRBJ2-1; 8 bases align to TRBD1. CDR1 is SGHTA and CDR2 is FQGNSA in the germline V gene. V lost 5 bases, J lost 2 bases, and 8 bases stayed unmatched. The length of the CDR3 is 16 residues. CDR3 nucleotides: TGTGCCAGCAGCGGTACCGGGACAGGCACCTACAATGAGCAGTTCTTC. Translating it yields CASSGTGTGTYNEQFF. Filled out from reference TRBV7-2 and TRBJ2-1, the complete variable domain reads GAGVSQSPSNKVTEKGKDVELRCDPISGHTALYWYRQSLGQGLEFLIYFQGNSAPDKSGLPSDRFSAERTGGSVSTLTIQRTQQEDSAVYLCASSGTGTGTYNEQFFGPGTRLTVL.

The V and J genes are TRBV27 and TRBJ1-5; D uncertain. V shed 4 bases and J shed 0 bases, with 7 bases lying between them. Per germline, CDR1 MNHEY and CDR2 SMNVEV (reference sequence). This CDR3 contains 14 residues. The CDR3 loop reads CASSSEYSNQPQHF. The DNA of the CDR3 is TGTGCCAGCAGTTCCGAATATAGCAATCAGCCCCAGCATTTT.

This chain uses TRBV7-9 with TRBJ2-2, with D perhaps given as TRBD1 or TRBD2 (5 bases each). This CDR3 comprises 14 residues. V lost 2 bases to trimming and J lost 6 bases, with 10 bases between them. CDR1 is SEHNR and CDR2 is FQNEAQ in the germline V gene (reference sequence). CDR3 bases: TGTGCCAGCAGCTTACACGAGGGGTCCGGGGAGCTGTTTTTT. Translating it yields CASSLHEGSGELFF.

The chain couples TRBV19 to TRBJ2-7; no clear D. V was trimmed by 6 bases and J by 1 base, leaving 10 bases between them. This CDR3 has 13 amino acids. Per the germline V gene, CDR1 is LNHDA and CDR2 is SQIVND (reference sequence). CDR3 sequence: CASSDTESYEQYF. Written as DNA, the CDR3 is TGTGCCAGTAGCGACACTGAATCCTACGAGCAGTACTTC.

V and J are TRBV11-1 and TRBJ2-3; D is ambiguous. The CDR3 has 14 residues. The V and J ends lost 5 bases and 1 base respectively, with 10 bases between them. Looked up from germline, CDR1 is SGHAT and CDR2 is FQDESV (reference sequence). The CDR3 spells CASSLSGGTDTQYF. Here the CDR3 DNA reads TGTGCCAGCAGCCTTAGTGGCGGCACAGATACGCAGTATTTT.

This chain links TRBV6-4 with TRBJ2-7; 9 bases fit TRBD2. Per the germline V gene, CDR1 is MRHNA and CDR2 is SNTAGT. The V and J ends lost 6 bases and 0 bases, in that order; junction bases with no gene match: 18. The CDR3 spans 19 residues. The CDR3, as DNA: TGTGCCAGCAGAAAACCGACGGCGGGAGGGCCGGCGAACTCCTACGAGCAGTACTTC. It encodes CASRKPTAGGPANSYEQYF.

This clone was seen only a few times. This sequence joins TRBV11-2 and TRBJ1-1, with 8 bases fitting TRBD1. V lost 8 bases, J lost 5 bases, and 13 bases stayed unmatched. The germline CDR1 and CDR2 sequences are SGHAT and FQNNGV. There are 15 residues in the CDR3. The CDR3 DNA follows: TGTGCCAGCTTAAAGGACAGGGCAACTTTAACTGAAGCTTTCTTT. Encoded protein: CASLKDRATLTEAFF.

The chain combines TRBV5-1 with TRBJ1-2; 7 bases map to TRBD1. V gave up 4 bases and J gave up 1 base; unmatched junction bases: 1. The length of the CDR3 is 13 residues. Per the germline V gene, CDR1 is SGHRS and CDR2 is YFSETQ. CDR3 in DNA: TGCGCCAGCAGCGGGGACAGTAACTATGGCTACACCTTC. It yields the protein CASSGDSNYGYTF.

V usage is TRBV7-3 and J usage is TRBJ2-7; weak D call: TRBD1 (6 bases). The germline V gene has CDR1 SGHTA and CDR2 FQGTGA. The CDR3 runs to 13 residues. Trimming pared 4 bases from V and 6 bases from J, leaving 13 bases between. The CDR3 sequence: CASSYQGLGEQYF. DNA of the CDR3: TGTGCCAGCAGCTACCAGGGGTTGGGCGAGCAGTACTTC.

The rearrangement joins TRBV5-6 to TRBJ2-7; D not resolved. The CDR3 extends over 15 amino acids. Per the germline V gene, CDR1 is SGHDT and CDR2 is YYEEEE. Trimming took off 6 bases at V and 6 bases at J, with 22 bases between the two ends. CDR3 in amino acids: CASTSWGREISEQYF. The CDR3 DNA is TGTGCCAGCACCTCCTGGGGTAGGGAAATTAGCGAGCAGTACTTC. Full variable domain (rest looked up from reference TRBV5-6 and TRBJ2-7): DAGVTQSPTHLIKTRGQQVTLRCSPKSGHDTVSWYQQALGQGPQFIFQYYEEEERQRGNFPDRFSGHQFPNYSSELNVNALLLGDSALYLCASTSWGREISEQYFGPGTRLTVT.

This clone appeared a single time. This chain joins TRBV6-6 and TRBJ2-5, with 11 bases aligning to TRBD2. The junction had 1 base not matched to a gene; V was cut back by 0 bases and J by 4 bases. CDR3 size: 15 residues. Germline loops: CDR1 MNHNY, CDR2 SVGAGI (reference sequence). The CDR3, as DNA: TGTGCCAGCAGTTACTCACTAGCGGGAGCAGAGACCCAGTACTTC. Its translation: CASSYSLAGAETQYF.

This clone turned up a few times. This sequence joins TRBV19 and TRBJ1-1; 10 positions agree with TRBD1. CDR1 LNHDA and CDR2 SQIVND come from the germline V gene (reference sequence). This CDR3 has 14 amino acids. Trimming took 4 bases from V and 9 from J; bases not matched to a gene: 8. CDR3 sequence reads: CASSNAGQGFQAFF. The CDR3 DNA reads TGTGCCAGTAGTAACGCGGGACAGGGGTTTCAAGCTTTCTTT.

CDR3 sequence reads: CASSTRTGGAYYGYTF. CDR3 nucleotides: TGTGCCAGTAGTACCCGGACAGGGGGCGCCTACTATGGCTACACCTTC. V usage is TRBV19 and J usage is TRBJ1-2, with TRBD1 matching 11 bases. Trimming took 4 bases from V and 3 from J; bases not matched to a gene: 7. The CDR3 totals 16 residues. Germline loops: CDR1 LNHDA, CDR2 SQIVND (reference sequence).

V usage is TRBV14 and J usage is TRBJ2-3; 7 nucleotides line up with TRBD2. The CDR3 has 15 amino acids. Unmatched junction bases numbered 10, after V lost 4 bases and J lost 6 bases. Looked up from germline, CDR1 is SGHDN and CDR2 is FVKESK. The CDR3 DNA sequence: TGTGCCAGCAGCCGACTCCCGGGACTACCTGATACGCAGTATTTT. Translated, it gives CASSRLPGLPDTQYF.

This chain connects TRBV5-4 to TRBJ2-1, with D unclear. Between the trimmed V and J ends, which lost 5 bases and 5 bases, there was a span of 5 bases. This CDR3 spans 11 amino acids. Germline values: CDR1 SGHNT, CDR2 YYREEE (reference sequence). In DNA form, the CDR3 reads TGTGCCAGCAGGGGCCACAATGAGCAGTTCTTC. This sequence encodes CASRGHNEQFF. The full variable domain, completed using reference TRBV5-4 and TRBJ2-1, is ETGVTQSPTHLIKTRGQQVTLRCSSQSGHNTVSWYQQALGQGPQFIFQYYREEENGRGNFPPRFSGLQFPNYSSELNVNALELDDSALYLCASRGHNEQFFGPGTRLTVL.

V is TRBV18 and J is TRBJ1-5, with D maybe TRBD1 (5 bases). This CDR3 has 15 amino acids. Germline CDR1 reads KGHSH; CDR2 reads LQKENI. Trimming removed 0 bases at V and 6 bases at J, with 12 bases between. CDR3 amino acids: CASSPPGTGSQPQHF. The DNA for the CDR3 is TGTGCCAGCTCACCACCTGGAACAGGAAGTCAGCCCCAGCATTTT.